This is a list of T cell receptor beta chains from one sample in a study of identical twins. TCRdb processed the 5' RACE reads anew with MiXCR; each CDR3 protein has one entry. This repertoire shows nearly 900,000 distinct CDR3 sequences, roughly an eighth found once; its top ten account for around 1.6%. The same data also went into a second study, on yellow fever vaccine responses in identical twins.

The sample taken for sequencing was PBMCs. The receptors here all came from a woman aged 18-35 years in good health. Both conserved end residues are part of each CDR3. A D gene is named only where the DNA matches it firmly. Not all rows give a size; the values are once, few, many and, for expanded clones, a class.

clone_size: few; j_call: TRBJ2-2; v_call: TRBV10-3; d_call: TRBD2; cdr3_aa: CAISEIGGGPRGELFF; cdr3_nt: TGTGCCATCAGTGAGATCGGCGGGGGGCCTAGAGGGGAGCTGTTTTTT
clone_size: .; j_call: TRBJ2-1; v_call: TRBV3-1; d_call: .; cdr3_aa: CASSQDIGGNSEQFF; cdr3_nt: TGTGCCAGCAGCCAAGATATCGGCGGGAATAGTGAGCAGTTCTTC
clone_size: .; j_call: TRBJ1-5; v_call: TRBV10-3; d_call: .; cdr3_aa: CAISPGTSSNQPQHF; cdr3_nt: TGTGCCATCAGCCCCGGGACTTCTAGCAATCAGCCCCAGCATTTT
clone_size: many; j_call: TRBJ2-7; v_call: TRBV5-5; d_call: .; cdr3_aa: CASSSSGVPYEQYF; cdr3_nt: TGTGCCAGCAGCTCATCAGGGGTCCCCTACGAGCAGTACTTC
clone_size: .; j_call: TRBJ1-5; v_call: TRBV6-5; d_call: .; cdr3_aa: CASSHPNQPQHF; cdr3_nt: TGTGCCAGCAGCCACCCCAATCAGCCCCAGCATTTT
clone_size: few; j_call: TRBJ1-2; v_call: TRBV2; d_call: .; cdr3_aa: CASNVGFGYTF; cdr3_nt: TGTGCCAGCAACGTAGGGTTTGGCTACACCTTC
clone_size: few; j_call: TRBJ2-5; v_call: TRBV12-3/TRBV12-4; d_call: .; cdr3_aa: CASRSDRPKETQYF; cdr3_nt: TGTGCCAGCAGGTCTGACAGGCCGAAAGAGACCCAGTACTTC
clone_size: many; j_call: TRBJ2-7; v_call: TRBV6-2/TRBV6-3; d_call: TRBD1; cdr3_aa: CASSYLGGTGLSYEQYF; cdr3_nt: TGTGCCAGCAGTTACTTGGGCGGGACAGGACTCTCCTACGAGCAGTACTTC
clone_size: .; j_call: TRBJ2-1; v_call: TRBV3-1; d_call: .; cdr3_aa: CASTKGGEQFF; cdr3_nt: TGTGCCAGCACCAAAGGAGGTGAGCAGTTCTTC
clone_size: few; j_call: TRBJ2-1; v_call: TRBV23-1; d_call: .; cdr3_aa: CASSQSSRQYNEQFF; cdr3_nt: TGCGCCAGCAGTCAATCGAGCAGACAGTACAATGAGCAGTTCTTC
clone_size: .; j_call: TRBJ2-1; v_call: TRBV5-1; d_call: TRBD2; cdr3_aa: CASSYRTSGNEQFF; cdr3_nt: TGCGCCAGCAGTTACCGGACTAGCGGCAATGAGCAGTTCTTC
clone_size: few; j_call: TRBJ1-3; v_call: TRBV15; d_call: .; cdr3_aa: CATSRDGDSGNTIYF; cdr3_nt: TGTGCCACCAGCAGAGATGGGGACTCTGGAAACACCATATATTTT
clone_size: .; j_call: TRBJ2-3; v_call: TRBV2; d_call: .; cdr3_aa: CASSGSLFPDTQYF; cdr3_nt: TGTGCCAGCAGCGGATCCCTCTTCCCAGATACGCAGTATTTT
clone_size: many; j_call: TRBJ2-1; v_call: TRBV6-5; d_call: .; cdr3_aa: CASSFFGRGNEQFF; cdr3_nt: TGTGCCAGCAGTTTCTTTGGCAGGGGCAATGAGCAGTTCTTC
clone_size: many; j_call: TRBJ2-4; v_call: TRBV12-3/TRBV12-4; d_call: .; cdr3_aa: CASSLQQGIQYF; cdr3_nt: TGTGCCAGCAGTCTACAACAGGGCATTCAGTACTTC
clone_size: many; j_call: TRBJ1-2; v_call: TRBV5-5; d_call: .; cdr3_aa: CASSLVSWNYGYTF; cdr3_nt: TGTGCCAGCAGCTTGGTGTCCTGGAACTATGGCTACACCTTC
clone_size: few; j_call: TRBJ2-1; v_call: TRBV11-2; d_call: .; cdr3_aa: CASSLMRYSYNEQFF; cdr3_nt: TGTGCCAGCAGCTTAATGCGTTACTCCTACAATGAGCAGTTCTTC
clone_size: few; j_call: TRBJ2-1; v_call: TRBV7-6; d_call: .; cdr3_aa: CASTDSWGPYNEQFF; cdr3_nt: TGTGCCAGCACCGACTCTTGGGGGCCCTACAATGAGCAGTTCTTC
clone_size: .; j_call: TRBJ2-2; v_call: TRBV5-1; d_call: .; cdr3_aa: CASSPLEGPYTGELFF; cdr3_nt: TGCGCCAGCAGCCCCTTGGAAGGGCCCTACACCGGGGAGCTGTTTTTT
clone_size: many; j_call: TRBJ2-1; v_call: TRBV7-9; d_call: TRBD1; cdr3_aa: CASSFGTAYNEQFF; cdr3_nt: TGTGCCAGCAGCTTCGGGACAGCCTACAATGAGCAGTTCTTC
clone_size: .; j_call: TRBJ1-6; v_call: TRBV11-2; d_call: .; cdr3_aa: CASSEIQGRYNSPLHF; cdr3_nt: TGTGCCAGCAGCGAAATTCAGGGACGGTATAATTCACCCCTCCACTTT
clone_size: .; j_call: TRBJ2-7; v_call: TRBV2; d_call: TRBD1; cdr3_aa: CASTPDRVRNEQYF; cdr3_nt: TGTGCCAGCACTCCGGACAGGGTCAGGAACGAGCAGTACTTC
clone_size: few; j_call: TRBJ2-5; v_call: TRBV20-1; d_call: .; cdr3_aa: CSAREGKETQYF; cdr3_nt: TGCAGTGCTAGAGAAGGGAAGGAGACCCAGTACTTC
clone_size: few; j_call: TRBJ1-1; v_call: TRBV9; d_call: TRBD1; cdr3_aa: CASSAGTAGEEAFF; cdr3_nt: TGTGCCAGCAGCGCCGGGACAGCGGGTGAGGAAGCTTTCTTT
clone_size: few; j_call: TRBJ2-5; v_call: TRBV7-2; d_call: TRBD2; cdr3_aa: CASSLAGGFLETQYF; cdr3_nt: TGTGCCAGCAGCTTGGCGGGAGGGTTTTTGGAGACCCAGTACTTC
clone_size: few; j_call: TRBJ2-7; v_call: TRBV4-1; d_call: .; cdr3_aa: CASSQGAGGPYEQYF; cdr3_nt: TGCGCCAGCAGCCAAGGAGCGGGCGGACCCTACGAGCAGTACTTC
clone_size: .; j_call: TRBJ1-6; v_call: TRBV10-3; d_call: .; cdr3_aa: CAISREVLDSPLHF; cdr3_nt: TGTGCCATCAGCCGAGAGGTATTGGATTCACCCCTCCACTTT
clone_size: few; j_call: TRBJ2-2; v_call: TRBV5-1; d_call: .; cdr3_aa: CASRLGGTGELFF; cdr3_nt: TGCGCCAGCCGCCTCGGGGGCACCGGGGAGCTGTTTTTT